Sequencing of this T cell receptor beta chain was carried out in a study of cytotoxic CD8 clonotypes in ibrutinib-treated CLL. Overall study context: Partial response was seen in roughly 24 patients and complete response in 2; after median about 68 months, around 15 stayed remitted, around twelve progressed. Points from the study as a whole: Public clonotypes were seen rarely and were contracted or stable on treatment.

This CDR3 is 11 amino acids long. Between the trimmed V and J ends, which lost 4 bases and 4 bases, there was a span of 5 bases. Per the germline V gene, CDR1 is MNHEY and CDR2 is SMNVEV (reference sequence). Using immunoSEQ multiplex PCR, the repertoire was profiled, and TCRdb retains in-frame clones only, with some absent. The data hold over 100,000 clones, with roughly 88% observed a single time. In regard to this clone: Its target is unknown.

This material consisted of PBMCs, taken after 24 months of ibrutinib treatment. This clonotype was obtained from a human donor with chronic lymphocytic leukemia. The genes are TRBV27 and TRBJ2-7; D gene ambiguous. This CDR3 reads CASSSGYEQYF. The CDR3 nucleotides are TGTGCCAGCAGTTCCGGGTACGAGCAGTACTTC.